A selection of T cell receptor beta chains follows, all from one sample in a study of read filtering for tumor transcriptome and immune sequencing. TCRdb itself ran the reads through MiXCR, one entry per CDR3 protein. The table has 39,000 or so distinct CDR3 sequences, around 15% seen once. Sample: a population of CD138-negative cells sorted from bone marrow. The source of these receptors is a donor over 35 with multiple myeloma. The CDR3 runs from the conserved cysteine through the conserved F or W. A D gene is named only where the DNA matches it firmly. The size entry is marked missing in some rows and otherwise reads once, few, many or a size class.

>TRBV20-1|many|TRBD1|TRBJ2-7
TGCAGTGCTAGAGGCCCGGGACAGGGGGCGCAAGAGCAGTACTTC
CSARGPGQGAQEQYF
>TRBV11-2|many|TRBD1|TRBJ2-1
TGTGCCAGCAGCGCGACAGGGGTACATGAGCAGTTCTTC
CASSATGVHEQFF
>TRBV3-1|many|TRBD2|TRBJ2-1
TGTGCCAGCCGCTGGACTAGCGGGTCCAATGAGCAGTTCTTC
CASRWTSGSNEQFF
>TRBV15|many|-|TRBJ2-7
TGTGCCACCAGCAGAGAGGGCCGCTCCTACGAGCAGTACTTC
CATSREGRSYEQYF
>TRBV3-1|many|-|TRBJ2-7
TGTGCCAGCAGCCATAGCGGCCCGAGCTCCTACGAGCAGTACTTC
CASSHSGPSSYEQYF
>TRBV6-2/TRBV6-3|many|-|TRBJ1-4
TGTGCCAGCAGTTCAGTTTCAACTAATGAAAAACTGTTTTTT
CASSSVSTNEKLFF
>TRBV29-1|many|TRBD2|TRBJ2-7
TGCAGCGTTGAGAGAAGCGGGAGGAACCCCCGCGAGCAGTACTTC
CSVERSGRNPREQYF
>TRBV5-1|-|TRBD1|TRBJ2-6
TGCGCCAGCAGCTCTGGACAGGGCAGTGGGGCCAACGTCCTGACTTTC
CASSSGQGSGANVLTF
>TRBV11-2|many|-|TRBJ2-7
TGTGCCAGCAGCTTAGCTCCTCAGGGCTACGAGCAGTACTTC
CASSLAPQGYEQYF
>TRBV4-3|many|-|TRBJ2-1
TGCGCCAGCAGCCAAGGGGGGCAGTTGAACAATGAGCAGTTCTTC
CASSQGGQLNNEQFF
>TRBV4-2|many|-|TRBJ1-1
TGTGCCAGCAGCAAAAGGACGGAGAACACTGAAGCTTTCTTT
CASSKRTENTEAFF
>TRBV4-2|once|TRBD1|TRBJ2-2
TGTGCCAGCAGCCAAGTGCGGGCCGAAACAGGGGCGGAGAAGCTGTTTTTT
CASSQVRAETGAEKLFF
>TRBV11-2|-|-|TRBJ2-3
TGTGCCAGCAGCTTAGATCAGGCAGATACGCAGTATTTT
CASSLDQADTQYF
>TRBV12-3/TRBV12-4|-|TRBD1|TRBJ1-1
TGTGCCAGCAGTTTCTGGGGGACAGGGCTTATGAACACTGAAGCTTTCTTT
CASSFWGTGLMNTEAFF
>TRBV29-1|many|TRBD2|TRBJ2-3
TGCAGCGTTGACCCGAGGGAGGGCCTGAATACGCAGTATTTT
CSVDPREGLNTQYF
>TRBV29-1|few|-|TRBJ1-1
TGCAGCGTTGGGGCAATGGGCGACACTGAAGCTTTCTTT
CSVGAMGDTEAFF
>TRBV29-1|many|TRBD2|TRBJ2-1
TGCAGCGTGATGGGACTAGCGGGAGTTTACAGGGACAATGAGCAGTTCTTC
CSVMGLAGVYRDNEQFF
>TRBV12-3/TRBV12-4|many|TRBD1|TRBJ2-7
TGTGCCAGCAGTGTATCCGGGACAGGTGAAAACGAGCAGTACTTC
CASSVSGTGENEQYF
>TRBV5-6|-|-|TRBJ2-5
TGTGCCAGCAGCGAGAATGGCAGCGGCATCAGTCCAGAGACCCAGTACTTC
CASSENGSGISPETQYF
>TRBV7-2|many|TRBD2|TRBJ2-1
TGTGCCAGCAGCCCTACCCGGGACTATAACAATGAGCAGTTCTTC
CASSPTRDYNNEQFF
>TRBV6-2/TRBV6-3|few|-|TRBJ2-7
TGTGCCAGCACCCAATGGCCCCCGGAAGCCTACGAGCAGTACTTC
CASTQWPPEAYEQYF
>TRBV7-2|many|TRBD1|TRBJ2-1
TGTGCCAGCAGCACCGGGACAGGGTTCAATGAGCAGTTCTTC
CASSTGTGFNEQFF
>TRBV20-1|many|-|TRBJ2-7
TGCAGTGCCGTACGGCGAGGCTACGAGCAGTACTTC
CSAVRRGYEQYF
>TRBV28|many|-|TRBJ2-7
TGTGCCAGCAATAGCGGGACGACAGGGGACGAGCAGTACTTC
CASNSGTTGDEQYF
>TRBV27|many|-|TRBJ2-7
TGTGCCAGTAAGACAGGCAGCGAGCAGTACTTC
CASKTGSEQYF
>TRBV7-8|many|TRBD2|TRBJ2-1
TGTGCCAGCAGCTTTTCTAGCGGATACAATGAGCAGTTCTTC
CASSFSSGYNEQFF
>TRBV2|many|-|TRBJ2-6
TGTGCCAGCAGTGACGGCAGCTACTCTGGGGCCAACGTCCTGACTTTC
CASSDGSYSGANVLTF
>TRBV20-1|-|-|TRBJ1-2
TGCAGTGCTAGAGAAGCGGGATCGTATGGCTACACCTTC
CSAREAGSYGYTF
>TRBV7-9|many|-|TRBJ1-2
TGTGCCGCGGGCCAACCCTATGGCTACACCTTC
CAAGQPYGYTF